A selection of T cell receptor beta chains follows, all from one sample in a study of blood T cell repertoires in COVID-19. Measured with immunoSEQ multiplex PCR; TCRdb has only the in-frame clones, and not every one. The data hold over 300,000 clones, with around 89% observed a single time. The specimen was peripheral blood. These receptors were collected from a man in his forties or fifties with acute or convalescent COVID-19. The CDR3 runs from the conserved cysteine through the conserved F or W. The order of the fields is clone size, V gene, D gene, J gene, CDR3 protein, CDR3 DNA. A D gene is named only where the DNA matches it firmly. The size field is filled for only some rows; it gives once, few, many or a size class.

.	TRBV6-2/TRBV6-3	TRBD2	TRBJ2-1	CASSSSSGGFEFF	TGTGCCAGCAGTAGCTCTAGCGGGGGGTTTGAGTTCTTC
.	TRBV10-1	.	TRBJ2-3	CASSETTREPQYF	TGCGCCAGCAGTGAGACGACTAGGGAGCCGCAGTATTTT
.	TRBV2	.	TRBJ2-7	CASSVDSPEQYF	TGTGCCAGCAGCGTCGACAGCCCCGAGCAGTACTTC
.	TRBV11-2	TRBD1	TRBJ1-4	CASSPPSAGGYEKLFF	TGTGCCAGCAGCCCCCCCAGTGCAGGGGGCTATGAAAAACTGTTTTTT
once	TRBV15	TRBD1	TRBJ1-5	CATGTGGAGRQPQHF	TGTGCCACCGGGACAGGGGGCGCAGGTCGTCAGCCCCAGCATTTT
.	TRBV19	TRBD1	TRBJ2-1	CASSLTGTYNEQFF	TGTGCCAGTAGCTTGACAGGGACCTACAATGAGCAGTTCTTC
.	TRBV27	.	TRBJ1-2	CASSPNNYGYTF	TGTGCCAGCAGTCCCAATAACTATGGCTACACCTTC
.	TRBV18	TRBD1	TRBJ1-4	CASSPYTGTANEKLFF	TGTGCCAGCTCACCTTACACCGGGACAGCGAATGAAAAACTGTTTTTT
.	TRBV30	.	TRBJ1-5	CAWSVSENQPQHF	TGTGCCTGGAGTGTATCCGAGAATCAGCCCCAGCATTTT
.	TRBV19	.	TRBJ1-1	CASRNVLTGSEYTEAFF	TGTGCCAGTAGAAACGTCTTAACGGGGAGTGAGTACACTGAAGCTTTCTTT
.	TRBV9	TRBD2	TRBJ2-3	CASSRGGGLGTDTQYF	TGTGCCAGCAGCCGCGGGGGGGGCCTCGGTACAGATACGCAGTATTTT
.	TRBV3-1/TRBV3-2	.	TRBJ1-4	CASSHGPGRLYEKLFF	TGTGCCAGCAGCCATGGGCCCGGGAGATTGTATGAAAAACTGTTTTTT
.	TRBV28	.	TRBJ1-1	CASSSDTRPLPDTEAFF	TGTGCCAGCAGTTCAGATACTAGACCCCTCCCGGACACTGAAGCTTTCTTT
.	TRBV6-2/TRBV6-3	TRBD1	TRBJ2-7	CASSYTATGGIDEQYF	TGTGCCAGCAGTTATACCGCTACAGGGGGGATTGACGAGCAGTACTTC
.	TRBV5-1	TRBD1	TRBJ2-2	CASSPQGARDTGELFF	TGCGCCAGCAGTCCACAGGGGGCGCGAGACACCGGGGAGCTGTTTTTT
.	TRBV19	.	TRBJ2-3	CASILSRTDTQYF	TGTGCCAGTATCCTAAGCCGGACAGATACGCAGTATTTT
.	TRBV2	.	TRBJ1-6	CASSPRTNSPLHF	TGTGCCAGCAGTCCCAGAACAAATTCACCCCTCCACTTT
.	TRBV27	.	TRBJ2-1	CASSPLSLLNEQFF	TGTGCCAGCAGTCCCCTGTCCCTCCTCAATGAGCAGTTCTTC
.	TRBV7-9	.	TRBJ1-2	CASSEGVREVDYGYTF	TGTGCCAGCAGCGAGGGGGTTCGGGAGGTCGACTATGGCTACACCTTC
.	TRBV29-1	TRBD1	TRBJ2-1	CSVTGGSYNEQFF	TGCAGCGTCACAGGGGGCTCGTACAATGAGCAGTTCTTC